This TCR beta chain was retrieved from a study of shared clonotypes between healthy human individuals (TCRdb year 2020). At the level of the whole study: A couple of women and a few men aged 18 to 49 years were included in the cohort. Blood TCR repertoires of a handful of healthy adults were deeply sequenced to estimate repertoire size and the extent of clonotype sharing between individuals. Each donor's leukapheresis produced roughly between roughly 0.85 and 10 billion PBMCs. To increase sequencing depth and limit assay-specific biases, different laboratories used diverse techniques to prepare libraries and sequence TCR repertoires. For each donor, CD4 naive and CD4 memory were each given three plates, CD8 naive was given two plates, and CD8 memory was given one plate.

The donors were healthy, HIV-negative adults with no recently reported acute infections or vaccinations. Every donor was a Caucasian adult living in Nashville, Tennessee, USA. CD4+ T cells were enriched through magnetic negative selection, after which naive cells were positively selected on CD45RA and the remaining negative fraction served as the memory subset. Blood was obtained by leukapheresis, after which PBMCs were separated by Ficoll-Histopaque density gradient centrifugation and cryopreserved in liquid nitrogen vapor phase. Analytical flow cytometry was used to check the purity and quantity of every magnetically sorted T cell population. From each sorted fraction, genomic DNA was isolated and quantified by UV absorbance on a Nanodrop 2000c. On this clone itself: Its recognized antigen is unknown. No base qualities exist here, and no much larger clone lies one base off it.

Overall study results and their limits: Compared with non-shared clonotypes, the clonotypes found in all four sorted-subset donors had higher generation probabilities. Naive subsets generally had larger estimated clonotype richness than memory subsets. Because the study included a small number of donors, the genetic and exposure-history diversity represented was limited. Sampling was limited to blood, and TCR repertoires in tissue likely differ from TCR repertoires in blood. Across a few donors, about 5% of naive CD4, 3.5% of naive CD8, 2% to 2.5% of memory CD4, and approximately 0.4% of memory CD8 clonotypes were shared. Pairwise subsampling led to the expectation that sequencing depth would affect the degree of clonotype sharing among donors. Even with the large sequencing depth, rarefaction of the sorted-subset datasets indicated that sequencing was incomplete.

The CDR3 contains 15 residues, cysteine and phenylalanine counted. The read is trimmed to its CDR3 DNA, 45 bases read in frame from base 1. V is cut back by 0 bases and J by 8 bases, with 4 bases in the junction unmatched. CDR1 and CDR2 are drawn from the germline V gene: MNHEY, SVGAGI. TCR CDR3 regions were amplified from genomic DNA by multiplex PCR using the deep immunoSEQ assay. Extracted genomic DNA from each cell subset was distributed evenly across all wells of several immunoSEQ 96-well plates, and each plate was treated as a replicate. For sorted subsets, approximately 200 ng of genomic DNA, equivalent to around 29,000 T cell genomes, went into each replicate PCR. The purified libraries were quantified using a Qubit 3.0 fluorometer, sized with a Bioanalyzer 2100, and then quantified again using the KAPA Library Quantification kit. A separate single-read 150-cycle Illumina NextSeq 550 flow cell was used to sequence each immunoSEQ 96-well plate. In the source study's methods: Because the immunoSEQ output included only junctional sequences and no quality scores, the filtering could not be the same as the filtering used for full-length reads. To assign V/J genes and CDR3, sequences were annotated using PyIR, a Python wrapper for IgBLAST v1.9, with IMGT germline references. Reads were filtered out if the reads had weak V/J assignments (E-value above 1e-6), no CDR3, stop codons, out-of-frame junctions, or ambiguous translated residues. A V3J clonotype was defined by an identical inferred V gene, J gene, and CDR3 amino acid sequence. The percentage overlap between two repertoires was calculated by dividing the number of shared unique clonotypes by the size of the smaller repertoire. Three approaches were used to assess repertoire richness: RTK rarefaction, the Chao1 estimator, and Recon v2.1 estimates of unobserved clonotypes. For all TCRbeta clonotypes obtained by the gDNA method from a handful of donors, generation probabilities were computed with OLGA. This immuneACCESS table, as held by TCRdb, lists in-frame sequences with V and J called but not all clones. Of the missing ones, under half trace to an unresolved V gene in checked studies; the others have no known cause. The D gene and trimming were derived from the DNA, and the V and J assignments and clone size from that table. Here the sample has more than 2,000,000 clones; approximately 93% occur a single time. In total, the top ten clones hold about 0.37% of the sample.

The V and J genes are TRBV6-5 and TRBJ2-1; 10 bases in the middle match TRBD2. The TCR sequence derives from a man between 18 and 35 years old in good health. Some clones in this sample may be carry-over from other donors' samples. Sequencing was performed on naive CD4+ T cells from PBMCs. The cell subset or site label corresponds to: CD45RA+ positively selected. CDR3 region: CASSYSGTSVDEQFF. The sequenced DNA: TGTGCCAGCAGTTACTCAGGGACTAGCGTCGATGAGCAGTTCTTC.